Shown below are 20 T cell receptor beta chains from a single sample sequenced in a study of spatial heterogeneity in lung cancer. TCRdb fed the 5' RACE reads into MiXCR, producing one record per CDR3 protein. The sample includes about 47,000 distinct CDR3 sequences, about 10% of them seen just once. Time point given: blood at routine non-recurrence follow-up after resection. The sequenced sample was PBMCs, obtained at follow-up. These receptors came from a male donor with early-stage non-small cell lung cancer.

The chain joins TRBV7-9 to TRBJ2-1; 13 bases align to TRBD2. The V and J ends lost 5 bases and 5 bases, in that order; junction bases with no gene match: 3. This CDR3 has 15 amino acids. Germline V gene lookup returns CDR1 SEHNR and CDR2 FQNEAQ (reference sequence). Written as DNA, the CDR3 is TGTGCCAGCAGCCTGGGACTAGCGGGGAACAATGAGCAGTTCTTC. Protein sequence: CASSLGLAGNNEQFF.

The rearrangement joins TRBV9 to TRBJ2-1; possibly TRBD1 or TRBD2 for D (5 bases each). The CDR3 sequence is 14 residues long. In germline, CDR1 is SGDLS, CDR2 YYNGEE. The germline V and J ends were trimmed by 4 bases and 7 bases, with 15 bases remaining between them. This chain's CDR3 is CASSTRDPSNEQFF. CDR3 sequence (DNA): TGTGCCAGCAGCACCCGGGACCCCTCAAATGAGCAGTTCTTC.

This clonotype was observed many times. The chain couples TRBV7-6 to TRBJ2-3; tentatively, D is TRBD1 or TRBD2 (5 bases each). Germline V gene sequence: CDR1 SGHVS, CDR2 FNYEAQ. The CDR3 spans 13 residues. Between the trimmed V and J ends, which lost 2 bases and 7 bases, there was a span of 10 bases. CDR3: CASSLLGRNTQYF. The CDR3 region has the DNA TGTGCCAGCAGCTTATTGGGACGAAATACGCAGTATTTT. Using reference TRBV7-6 and TRBJ2-3 for the parts outside the CDR3, the full variable domain is GAGVSQSPRYKVTKRGQDVALRCDPISGHVSLYWYRQALGQGPEFLTYFNYEAQQDKSGLPNDRFSAERPEGSISTLTIQRTEQRDSAMYRCASSLLGRNTQYFGPGTRLTVL.

V is TRBV14 and J is TRBJ2-1; D is ambiguous. Germline loops: CDR1 SGHDN, CDR2 FVKESK. The CDR3 has 14 residues. Between the trimmed V and J ends, which lost 5 bases and 6 bases, there was a span of 14 bases. The CDR3 reads CASSFNLAGNEQFF. Written as DNA, the CDR3 is TGTGCCAGCAGCTTCAATCTTGCTGGCAATGAGCAGTTCTTC.

There are many counts of this clonotype. The CDR3 is CASSLSEGSYEQYF. The DNA of the CDR3 is TGTGCCAGCAGTTTATCGGAAGGGAGCTACGAGCAGTACTTC. The rearrangement links TRBV12-3 or TRBV12-4 to TRBJ2-7, with D possibly matching TRBD2 (5 bases). V shed 2 bases and J shed 3 bases, with 11 bases lying between them. The CDR3 extends over 14 amino acids.

The V call is TRBV6-2 or TRBV6-3, the J call TRBJ1-5; no firm D call. The V end lost 7 bases, the J end lost 2 bases, and 12 bases lay between the germline ends. Germline V gene data show CDR1 as MNHEY and CDR2 as SVGEGT. CDR3 length: 14 amino acids. The CDR3 DNA sequence: TGTGCCAGCAACGGTAACAGACGCAATCAGCCCCAGCATTTT. Translating it yields CASNGNRRNQPQHF.

This clonotype appeared many times. This sequence joins TRBV12-5 and TRBJ1-1; 7 nucleotides line up with TRBD1. CDR1 LGHNT and CDR2 FRNRAP come from the germline V gene. The junction had 6 bases not matched to a gene; V was cut back by 6 bases and J by 5 bases. This CDR3 comprises 13 residues. The CDR3 reads CASGSQGLTEAFF. DNA for the CDR3: TGTGCTAGTGGCTCACAGGGGCTAACTGAAGCTTTCTTT.

This chain connects TRBV20-1 to TRBJ2-3, with no clear D. This CDR3 contains 12 residues. Looked up from germline, CDR1 is DFQATT and CDR2 is SNEGSKA (reference sequence). Trimming took off 3 bases at V and 6 bases at J, with 10 bases between the two ends. CDR3: CSARVAADTQYF. The CDR3 bases are TGCAGTGCTAGGGTGGCGGCGGATACGCAGTATTTT.

The V and J genes are TRBV6-5 and TRBJ1-4; the D gene is possibly TRBD1 (6 bases). The CDR3 length is 15 residues. The germline V gene has CDR1 MNHEY and CDR2 SVGAGI. Trimming took off 2 bases at V and 7 bases at J, with 14 bases between the two ends. CDR3 sequence: CASSYRGARVEKLFF. DNA of the CDR3: TGTGCCAGCAGTTACAGGGGGGCGCGCGTTGAAAAACTGTTTTTT.

This clonotype was seen repeatedly, ten times or more. V is TRBV7-9 and J is TRBJ1-4; tentatively, D is TRBD1 (6 bases). Trimming removed 6 bases from V and 2 bases from J, with 19 bases in between. The CDR3 contains 17 residues. Germline loops: CDR1 SEHNR, CDR2 FQNEAQ (reference sequence). The CDR3: CASSEPRGGQTNEKLFF. DNA of the CDR3: TGTGCCAGCAGTGAACCCCGAGGCGGACAGACTAATGAAAAACTGTTTTTT.

This clonotype occurred many times. This rearrangement joins TRBV5-6 to TRBJ1-2; maybe TRBD1 (6 bases). The CDR3 contains 15 residues. Looked up from germline, CDR1 is SGHDT and CDR2 is YYEEEE. V dropped 4 bases and J dropped 4 bases, with 17 bases sitting between them. The CDR3: CASSLRDTTLYGYTF. CDR3 nucleotides: TGTGCCAGCAGCCTCCGGGACACAACTCTCTATGGCTACACCTTC.

There are many counts of this clonotype. The V and J genes are TRBV18 and TRBJ2-7; 10 nucleotides match TRBD2. Germline V gene lookup returns CDR1 KGHSH and CDR2 LQKENI. This CDR3 comprises 15 residues. Trimming cost V 0 bases and J 7 bases; bases outside gene matches: 6. For the CDR3, the DNA is TGTGCCAGCTCACCACCTACTAGCGGGAACCCGGAGCAGTACTTC. Translated: CASSPPTSGNPEQYF.

There are many counts of this clonotype. The chain employs TRBV28 and TRBJ2-1; D is uncertain. Germline V CDR1 and CDR2: MDHEN, SYDVKM. With 8 bases removed from V and 6 bases from J, the gap between germline ends came to 14 bases. The CDR3 spans 13 residues. The CDR3 protein is CASSVRVPNEQFF. The CDR3 DNA sequence: TGTGCCAGCTCCGTTCGGGTCCCCAATGAGCAGTTCTTC.

This clonotype was seen many times. The DNA for the CDR3 is TGTGCCGGGAGCGGGGGGGCCTGGGATACGCAGTATTTT. It specifies CAGSGGAWDTQYF. The chain is built from TRBV7-9 and TRBJ2-3, with 10 nucleotides matching TRBD2. This CDR3 has 13 amino acids. Germline V CDR1 and CDR2: SEHNR, FQNEAQ (reference sequence). Losses at the gene ends were 11 bases for V and 6 bases for J; bases not matched to a gene: 8.

This clonotype has ten or more counts. This chain links TRBV19 with TRBJ2-2, with D possibly TRBD2 on 5 matching bases. CDR1 and CDR2 from the germline V gene are LNHDA and SQIVND (reference sequence). Trimming stripped 5 bases from V and 4 bases from J, with 11 bases between. The CDR3 runs 14 residues. As DNA, the CDR3 is TGTGCCAGTAGTTCGAGCGGAACCACCGGGGAGCTGTTTTTT. It specifies CASSSSGTTGELFF.

This clonotype was seen repeatedly, ten times or more. The chain employs TRBV20-1 and TRBJ2-7; D is undetermined. This CDR3 comprises 10 residues. Germline V gives CDR1 DFQATT, CDR2 SNEGSKA (reference sequence). The V and J ends lost 3 bases and 5 bases respectively, with 5 bases between them. CDR3 in DNA: TGCAGTGCTAGTGCGGACGAGCAGTACTTC. It yields the protein CSASADEQYF.

The rearrangement joins TRBV12-3 or TRBV12-4 to TRBJ1-2; D is undetermined. V lost 4 bases to trimming and J lost 5 bases, with 14 bases between them. The CDR3 loop spans 14 amino acids. The CDR3 is CASSSAGQPYGYTF. CDR3 coding DNA: TGTGCCAGCAGTTCAGCAGGCCAGCCTTATGGCTACACCTTC.

At least ten counts were recorded for this clonotype. V gene TRBV12-3 or TRBV12-4 combines with J gene TRBJ1-6; TRBD1 aligns across 7 bases. Trimming cost V 4 bases and J 5 bases; bases outside gene matches: 2. The CDR3 sequence is 14 residues long. The CDR3 DNA is TGTGCCAGCAGTTCGGGACAGCATAATTCACCCCTCCACTTT. Its translation is CASSSGQHNSPLHF.

This clonotype was recorded many times. The chain has TRBV7-9 and TRBJ2-3; 7 nucleotides match TRBD1. The V gene's germline CDR1 is SEHNR and CDR2 FQNEAQ (reference sequence). The CDR3 contains 15 residues. The J segment lost 2 bases and the V segment lost 4 bases, leaving 6 bases of the junction unmatched. The CDR3 region has the DNA TGTGCCAGCAGCTCCGGGACAGCGAACACAGATACGCAGTATTTT. It is translated as CASSSGTANTDTQYF.

This clonotype appeared a few times. The rearrangement uses TRBV7-9 and TRBJ1-1; 7 bases are shared with TRBD1. Unmatched junction bases numbered 16, after V lost 5 bases and J lost 10 bases. The CDR3 is 15 residues long. In germline, CDR1 is SEHNR, CDR2 FQNEAQ (reference sequence). CDR3 bases: TGTGCCAGCAGCCCCCCGAATACAGGGGTTCAGGTAGCTTTCTTT. Protein sequence: CASSPPNTGVQVAFF. The full variable domain, rest sourced from reference TRBV7-9 and TRBJ1-1, is DTGVSQNPRHKITKRGQNVTFRCDPISEHNRLYWYRQTLGQGPEFLTYFQNEAQLEKSRLLSDRFSAERPKGSFSTLEIQRTEQGDSAMYLCASSPPNTGVQVAFFGQGTRLTVV.